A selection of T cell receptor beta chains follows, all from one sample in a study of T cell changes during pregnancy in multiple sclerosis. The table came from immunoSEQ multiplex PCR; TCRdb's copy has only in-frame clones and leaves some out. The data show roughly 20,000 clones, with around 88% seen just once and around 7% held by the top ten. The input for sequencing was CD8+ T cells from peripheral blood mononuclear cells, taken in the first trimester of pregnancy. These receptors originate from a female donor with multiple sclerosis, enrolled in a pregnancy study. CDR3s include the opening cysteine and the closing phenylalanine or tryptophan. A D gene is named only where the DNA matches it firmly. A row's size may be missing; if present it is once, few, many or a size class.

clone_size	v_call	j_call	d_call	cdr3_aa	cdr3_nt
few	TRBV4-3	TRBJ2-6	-	CASSQDLSSGANVLTF	TGCGCCAGCAGCCAAGATCTGAGCTCTGGGGCCAACGTCCTGACTTTC
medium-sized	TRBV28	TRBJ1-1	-	CASSLDRNRINTEAFF	TGTGCCAGCAGCCTCGACAGGAATCGAATTAACACTGAAGCTTTCTTT
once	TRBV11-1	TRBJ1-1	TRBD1	CASSLEQGEAEAFF	TGTGCCAGCAGCTTAGAGCAGGGGGAAGCTGAAGCTTTCTTT
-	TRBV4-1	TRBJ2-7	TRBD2	CASSRILAESYEQYF	TGCGCCAGCAGCCGAATACTAGCGGAGAGCTACGAGCAGTACTTC
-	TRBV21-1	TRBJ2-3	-	CASSKEGLAGITDTQYF	TGTGCCAGCAGCAAAGAGGGACTAGCGGGGATCACAGATACGCAGTATTTT
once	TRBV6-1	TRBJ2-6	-	CASSEAYSGANVLTF	TGTGCCAGCAGTGAAGCGTACTCTGGGGCCAACGTCCTGACTTTC
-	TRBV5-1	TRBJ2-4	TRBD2	CASSYPGLAGKYIQYF	TGCGCCAGCAGCTACCCGGGACTAGCGGGAAAGTACATTCAGTACTTC
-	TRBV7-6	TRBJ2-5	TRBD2	CASSLAGLAGAAGRETQYF	TGTGCCAGCAGCTTAGCGGGACTAGCGGGAGCGGCGGGTAGAGAGACCCAGTACTTC
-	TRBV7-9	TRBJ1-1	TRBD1	CASSLPNRGMNTEAFF	TGTGCCAGCAGCTTACCCAACAGGGGGATGAACACTGAAGCTTTCTTT
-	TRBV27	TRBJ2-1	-	CASSLDFSSYNEQFF	TGTGCCAGCAGCTTAGACTTCAGCTCCTACAATGAGCAGTTCTTC
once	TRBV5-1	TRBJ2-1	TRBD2	CASSFQPGTSEYNEQFF	TGCGCCAGCAGCTTTCAACCCGGGACTAGCGAATACAATGAGCAGTTCTTC